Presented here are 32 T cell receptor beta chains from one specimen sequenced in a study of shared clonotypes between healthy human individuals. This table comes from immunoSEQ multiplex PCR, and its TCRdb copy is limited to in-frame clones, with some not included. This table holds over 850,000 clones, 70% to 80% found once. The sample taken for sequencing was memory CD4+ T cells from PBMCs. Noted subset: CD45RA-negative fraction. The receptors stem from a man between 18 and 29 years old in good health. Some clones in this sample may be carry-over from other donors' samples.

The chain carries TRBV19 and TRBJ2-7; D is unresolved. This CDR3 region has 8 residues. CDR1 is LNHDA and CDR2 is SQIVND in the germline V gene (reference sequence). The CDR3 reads CAVYEQYF. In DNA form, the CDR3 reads TGTGCTGTTTACGAGCAGTACTTC.

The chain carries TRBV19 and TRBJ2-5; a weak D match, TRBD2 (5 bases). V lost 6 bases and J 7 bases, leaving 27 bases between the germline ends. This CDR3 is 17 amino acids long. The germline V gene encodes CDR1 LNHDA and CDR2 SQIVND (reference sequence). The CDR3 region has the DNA TGTGCCAGTAGGGCTCTCCTAGGGAGAGGCGCCAAAGGGACCCAGTACTTC. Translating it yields CASRALLGRGAKGTQYF.

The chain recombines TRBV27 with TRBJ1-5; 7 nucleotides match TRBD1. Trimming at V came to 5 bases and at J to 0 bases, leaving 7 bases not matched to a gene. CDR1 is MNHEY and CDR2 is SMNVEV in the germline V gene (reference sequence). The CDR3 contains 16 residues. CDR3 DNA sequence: TGTGCCAGCAGTCCACGGGGACAGAGTAGCAATCAGCCCCAGCATTTT. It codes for CASSPRGQSSNQPQHF.

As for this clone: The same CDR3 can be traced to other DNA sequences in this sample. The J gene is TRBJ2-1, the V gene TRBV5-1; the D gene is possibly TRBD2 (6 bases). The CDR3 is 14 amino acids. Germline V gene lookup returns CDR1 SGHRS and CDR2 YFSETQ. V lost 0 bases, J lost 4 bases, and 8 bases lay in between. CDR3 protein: CASSLGTTYNEQFF. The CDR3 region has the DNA TGCGCCAGCAGCTTGGGGACTACATACAATGAGCAGTTCTTC.

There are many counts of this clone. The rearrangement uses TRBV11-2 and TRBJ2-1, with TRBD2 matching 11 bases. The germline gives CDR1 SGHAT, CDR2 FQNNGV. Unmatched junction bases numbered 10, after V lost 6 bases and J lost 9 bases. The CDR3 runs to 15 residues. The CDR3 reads CASRPTSGSLFEQFF. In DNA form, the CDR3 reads TGTGCCAGCAGACCAACTAGCGGGAGCTTATTTGAGCAGTTCTTC. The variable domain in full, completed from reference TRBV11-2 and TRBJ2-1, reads EAGVAQSPRYKIIEKRQSVAFWCNPISGHATLYWYQQILGQGPKLLIQFQNNGVVDDSQLPKDRFSAERLKGVDSTLKIQPAKLEDSAVYLCASRPTSGSLFEQFFGPGTRLTVL.

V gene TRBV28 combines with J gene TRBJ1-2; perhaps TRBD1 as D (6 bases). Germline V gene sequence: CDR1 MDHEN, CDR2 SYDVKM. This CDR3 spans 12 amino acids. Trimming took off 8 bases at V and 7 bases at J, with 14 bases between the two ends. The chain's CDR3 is CASSQGSAGYTF. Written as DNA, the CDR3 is TGTGCCAGCTCCCAGGGGAGCGCTGGCTACACCTTC.

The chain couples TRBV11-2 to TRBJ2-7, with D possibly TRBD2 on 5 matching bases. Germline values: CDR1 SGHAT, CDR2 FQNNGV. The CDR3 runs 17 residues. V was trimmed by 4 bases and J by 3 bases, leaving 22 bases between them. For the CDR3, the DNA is TGTGCCAGCAGCTGGACCCAGGATAGGGCGGGCGACTACGAGCAGTACTTC. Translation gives CASSWTQDRAGDYEQYF.

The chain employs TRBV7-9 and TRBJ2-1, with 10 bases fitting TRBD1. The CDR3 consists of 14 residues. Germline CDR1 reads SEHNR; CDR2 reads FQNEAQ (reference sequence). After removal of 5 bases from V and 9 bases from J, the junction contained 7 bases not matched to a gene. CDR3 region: CASSSRDRGSEQFF. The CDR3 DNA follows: TGTGCCAGCAGCAGCCGGGACAGGGGATCTGAGCAGTTCTTC.

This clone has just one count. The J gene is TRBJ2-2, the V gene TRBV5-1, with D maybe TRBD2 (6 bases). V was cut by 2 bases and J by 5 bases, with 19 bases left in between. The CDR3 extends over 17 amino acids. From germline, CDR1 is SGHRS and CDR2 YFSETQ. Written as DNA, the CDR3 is TGCGCCAGCAGCTTTGTACCGGGACTCGGGTCAACCGGGGAGCTGTTTTTT. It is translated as CASSFVPGLGSTGELFF.

The CDR3 loop is CASSRTSGREDTQYF. The CDR3 bases are TGTGCCAGCTCACGAACTAGCGGGAGGGAGGATACGCAGTATTTT. The gene calls are TRBV18 and TRBJ2-3; TRBD2 matches 13 bases. Germline trimming cut 4 bases from V and 6 bases from J; bases unmatched to any gene: 4. CDR3 length: 15 amino acids. Per the germline V gene, CDR1 is KGHSH and CDR2 is LQKENI.

The CDR3 bases are TGTGCCACCAGCAGACCACACGGACCTGTCAATGAGCAGTTCTTC. Translated: CATSRPHGPVNEQFF. This rearrangement joins TRBV15 to TRBJ2-1; no clear D gene. Trimming shortened V by 2 bases and J by 6 bases, and 14 bases separated the two germline ends. Germline-derived CDR1 and CDR2 are LNHNV and YYDKDF (reference sequence). This CDR3 comprises 15 residues.

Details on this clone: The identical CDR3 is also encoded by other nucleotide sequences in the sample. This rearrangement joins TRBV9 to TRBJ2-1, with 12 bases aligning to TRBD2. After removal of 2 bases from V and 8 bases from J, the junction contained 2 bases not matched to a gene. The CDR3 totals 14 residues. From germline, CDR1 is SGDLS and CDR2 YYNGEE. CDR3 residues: CASSVRLAGDEQFF. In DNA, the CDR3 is TGTGCCAGCAGCGTCAGACTAGCGGGAGATGAGCAGTTCTTC.

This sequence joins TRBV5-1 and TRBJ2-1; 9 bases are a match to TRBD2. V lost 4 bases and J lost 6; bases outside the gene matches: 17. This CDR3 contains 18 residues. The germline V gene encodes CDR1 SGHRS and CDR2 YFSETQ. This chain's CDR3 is CASSPKNPSGREGNEQFF. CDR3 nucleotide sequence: TGCGCCAGCAGCCCTAAAAATCCTAGCGGGCGGGAGGGCAATGAGCAGTTCTTC.

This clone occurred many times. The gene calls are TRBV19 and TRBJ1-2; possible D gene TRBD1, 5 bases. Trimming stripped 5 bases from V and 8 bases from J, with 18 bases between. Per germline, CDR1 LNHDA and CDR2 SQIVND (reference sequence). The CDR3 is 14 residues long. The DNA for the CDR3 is TGTGCCAGTAGTCCTTCGGGACGGGATTCCGGCTACACCTTC. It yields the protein CASSPSGRDSGYTF.

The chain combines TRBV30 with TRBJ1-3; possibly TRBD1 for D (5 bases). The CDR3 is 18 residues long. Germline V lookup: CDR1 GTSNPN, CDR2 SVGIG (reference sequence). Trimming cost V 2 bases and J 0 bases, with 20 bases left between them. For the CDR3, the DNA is TGTGCCTGGAGTCACCCGGCCAGGGCGGGAGGCTCTGGAAACACCATATATTTT. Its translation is CAWSHPARAGGSGNTIYF.

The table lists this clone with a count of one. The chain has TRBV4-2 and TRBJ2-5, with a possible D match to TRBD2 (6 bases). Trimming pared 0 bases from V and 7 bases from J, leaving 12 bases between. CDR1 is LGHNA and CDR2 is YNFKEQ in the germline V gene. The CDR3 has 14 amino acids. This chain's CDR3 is CASSQDPTGGTQYF. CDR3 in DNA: TGTGCCAGCAGCCAAGATCCGACCGGGGGGACCCAGTACTTC.

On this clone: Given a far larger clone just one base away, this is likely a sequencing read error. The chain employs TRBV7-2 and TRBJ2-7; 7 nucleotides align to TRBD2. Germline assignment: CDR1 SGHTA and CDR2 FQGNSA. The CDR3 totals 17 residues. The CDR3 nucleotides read TGTGCCGGCAGCCCGCCCCTAGATAGCGGGCGGACCTACGAGCAGTACTTC. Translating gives CAGSPPLDSGRTYEQYF.

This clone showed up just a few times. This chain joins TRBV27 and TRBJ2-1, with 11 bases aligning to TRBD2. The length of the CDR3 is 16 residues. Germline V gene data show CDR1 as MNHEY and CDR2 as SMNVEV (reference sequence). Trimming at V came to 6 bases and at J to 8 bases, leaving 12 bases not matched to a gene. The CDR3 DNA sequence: TGTGCCAGCAGATTCCTCCCTAGCGGGAGGAGTTATGAGCAGTTCTTC. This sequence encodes CASRFLPSGRSYEQFF.

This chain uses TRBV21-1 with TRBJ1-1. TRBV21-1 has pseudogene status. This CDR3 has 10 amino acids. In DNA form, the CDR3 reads TGTGCCAGCAACCATCCTGAAGCTTTCTTT. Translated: CASNHPEAFF.

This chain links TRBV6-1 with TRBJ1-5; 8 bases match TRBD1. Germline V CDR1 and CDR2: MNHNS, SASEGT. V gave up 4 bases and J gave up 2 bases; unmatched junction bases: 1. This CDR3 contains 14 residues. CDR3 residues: CASSVDRGNQPQHF. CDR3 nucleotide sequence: TGTGCCAGCAGTGTGGACAGGGGCAATCAGCCCCAGCATTTT.

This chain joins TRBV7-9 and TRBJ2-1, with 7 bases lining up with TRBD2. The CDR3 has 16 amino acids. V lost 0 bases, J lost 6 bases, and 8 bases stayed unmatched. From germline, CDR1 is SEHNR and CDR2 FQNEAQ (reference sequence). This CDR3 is CASSLAAGRRVNEQFF. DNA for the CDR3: TGTGCCAGCAGCTTAGCGGCCGGGAGGAGAGTCAATGAGCAGTTCTTC.

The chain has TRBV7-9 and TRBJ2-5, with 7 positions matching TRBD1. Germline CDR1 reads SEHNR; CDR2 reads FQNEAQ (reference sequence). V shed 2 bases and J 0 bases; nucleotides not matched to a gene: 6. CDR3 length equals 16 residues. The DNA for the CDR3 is TGTGCCAGCAGCTTAAGGGGGCAAGGTGACCAAGAGACCCAGTACTTC. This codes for CASSLRGQGDQETQYF.

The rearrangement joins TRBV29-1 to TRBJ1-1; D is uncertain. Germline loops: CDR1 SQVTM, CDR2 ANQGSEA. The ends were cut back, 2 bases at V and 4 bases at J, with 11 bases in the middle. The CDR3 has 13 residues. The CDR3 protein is CSVEPQYGTEAFF. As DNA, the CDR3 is TGCAGCGTTGAACCCCAGTATGGCACTGAAGCTTTCTTT.

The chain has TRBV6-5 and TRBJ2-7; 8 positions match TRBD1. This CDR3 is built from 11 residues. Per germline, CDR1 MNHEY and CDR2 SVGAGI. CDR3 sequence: CASSGGTGVSV. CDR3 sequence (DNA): TGTGCCAGCAGTGGCGGGACAGGTGTTTCTGTC.

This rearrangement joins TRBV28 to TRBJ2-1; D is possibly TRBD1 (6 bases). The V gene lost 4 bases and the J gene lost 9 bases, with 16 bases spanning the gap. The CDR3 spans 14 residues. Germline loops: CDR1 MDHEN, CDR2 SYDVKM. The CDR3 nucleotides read TGTGCCAGCAGTTCACCCCTGACAGGCGGTGAGCAGTTCTTC. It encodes CASSSPLTGGEQFF.

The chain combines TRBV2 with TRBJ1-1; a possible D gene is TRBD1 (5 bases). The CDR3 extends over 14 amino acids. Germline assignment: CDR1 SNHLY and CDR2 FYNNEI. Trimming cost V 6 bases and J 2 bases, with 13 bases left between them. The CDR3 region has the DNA TGTGCCAGCAGCGGCCCGGGACTCAACACTGAAGCTTTCTTT. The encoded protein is CASSGPGLNTEAFF.

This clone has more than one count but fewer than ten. The DNA of the CDR3 is TGTGCCTGGACCCCAGGGGCAAGGGGTTCACCCCTCCACTTT. It codes for CAWTPGARGSPLHF. The V and J genes are TRBV30 and TRBJ1-6, with TRBD1 as a possible D gene (6 bases). The CDR3 is made up of 14 amino acids. CDR1 and CDR2 (germline): GTSNPN, SVGIG (reference sequence). The V and J ends lost 4 bases and 9 bases respectively, with 16 bases between them.

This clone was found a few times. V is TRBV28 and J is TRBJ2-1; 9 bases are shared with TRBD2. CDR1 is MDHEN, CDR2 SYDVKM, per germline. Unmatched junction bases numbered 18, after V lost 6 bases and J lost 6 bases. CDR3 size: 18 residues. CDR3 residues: CASSPLGRGRGVSNEQFF. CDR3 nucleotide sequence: TGTGCCAGCAGCCCTCTCGGGCGCGGGAGGGGAGTAAGCAATGAGCAGTTCTTC.

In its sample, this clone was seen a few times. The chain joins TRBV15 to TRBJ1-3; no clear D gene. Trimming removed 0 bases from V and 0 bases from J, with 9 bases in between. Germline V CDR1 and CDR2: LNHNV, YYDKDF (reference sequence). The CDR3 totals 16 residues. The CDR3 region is CATSRDLASSGNTIYF. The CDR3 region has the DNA TGTGCCACCAGCAGAGATCTGGCGAGCTCTGGAAACACCATATATTTT.

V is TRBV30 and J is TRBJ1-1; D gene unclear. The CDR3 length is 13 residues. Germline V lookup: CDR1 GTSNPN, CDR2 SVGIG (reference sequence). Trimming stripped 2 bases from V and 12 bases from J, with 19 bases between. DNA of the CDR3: TGTGCCTGGAGTAGCCAGTCTTATGGGGAAACTTTCTTT. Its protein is CAWSSQSYGETFF. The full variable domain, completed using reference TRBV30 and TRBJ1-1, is SQTIHQWPATLVQPVGSPLSLECTVEGTSNPNLYWYRQAAGRGLQLLFYSVGIGQISSEVPQNLSASRPQDRQFILSSKKLLLSDSGFYLCAWSSQSYGETFFGQGTRLTVV.

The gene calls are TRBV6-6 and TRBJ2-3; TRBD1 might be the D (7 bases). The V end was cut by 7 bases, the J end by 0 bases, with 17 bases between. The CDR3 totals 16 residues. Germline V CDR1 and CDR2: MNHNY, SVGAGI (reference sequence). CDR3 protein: CASTSGPGGSTDTQYF. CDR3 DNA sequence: TGTGCCAGCACCTCAGGACCAGGGGGGAGCACAGATACGCAGTATTTT.

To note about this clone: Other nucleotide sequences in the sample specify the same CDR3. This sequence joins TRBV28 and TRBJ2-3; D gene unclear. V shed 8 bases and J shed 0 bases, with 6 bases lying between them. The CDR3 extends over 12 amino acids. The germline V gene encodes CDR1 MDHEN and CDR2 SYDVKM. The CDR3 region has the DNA TGTGCCAGCCGTGGAAGCACAGATACGCAGTATTTT. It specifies CASRGSTDTQYF. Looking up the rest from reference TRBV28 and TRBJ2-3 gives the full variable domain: DVKVTQSSRYLVKRTGEKVFLECVQDMDHENMFWYRQDPGLGLRLIYFSYDVKMKEKGDIPEGYSVSREKKERFSLILESASTNQTSMYLCASRGSTDTQYFGPGTRLTVL.